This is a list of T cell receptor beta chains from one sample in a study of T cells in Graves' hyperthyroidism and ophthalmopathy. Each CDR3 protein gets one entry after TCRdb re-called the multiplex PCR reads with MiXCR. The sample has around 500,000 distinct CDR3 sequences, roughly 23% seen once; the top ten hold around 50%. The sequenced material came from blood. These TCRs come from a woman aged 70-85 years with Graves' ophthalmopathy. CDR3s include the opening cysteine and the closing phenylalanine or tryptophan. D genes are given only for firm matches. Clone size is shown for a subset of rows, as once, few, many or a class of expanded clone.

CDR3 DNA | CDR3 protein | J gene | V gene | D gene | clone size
TGTGCCAGCAGTGGCCAGACAGGGTTATCTGGAAACACCATATATTTT | CASSGQTGLSGNTIYF | TRBJ1-3 | TRBV6-1 | TRBD1 | .
TGTGCCAGCAGCTTCGGGGGACTTTCCTACGAGCAGTACTTC | CASSFGGLSYEQYF | TRBJ2-7 | TRBV7-8 | . | few
TGTGCCAGCAGTATGACGACAGGGCCCCAATCGCAGTACTTC | CASSMTTGPQSQYF | TRBJ2-7 | TRBV6-1 | TRBD1 | .
TGTGCCAGCAGTGGGACAGGGGAAATTTACGAGCAGTACTTC | CASSGTGEIYEQYF | TRBJ2-7 | TRBV10-3 | TRBD1 | .
TGTGCCAGCAGTTACTCTGCGGGAAATTCACCCCTCCACTTT | CASSYSAGNSPLHF | TRBJ1-6 | TRBV6-5 | . | few
TGCAGTGCCTTCCCGACAGGGCTTTTTACCTTC | CSAFPTGLFTF | TRBJ1-2 | TRBV20-1 | TRBD1 | few
TGTGCCTGGAGTGTGACAGGGGCCGGCGCTAACTATGGCTACACCTTC | CAWSVTGAGANYGYTF | TRBJ1-2 | TRBV30 | TRBD1 | .
TGTGCCTGGAATGGAGGCGGGAGCGCAGATACGCAGTATTTT | CAWNGGGSADTQYF | TRBJ2-3 | TRBV30 | TRBD2 | .
TGCAGTGCTAGCGGGTTCTCCTACGAGCAGTACTTC | CSASGFSYEQYF | TRBJ2-7 | TRBV20-1 | . | many
TGTGCCGCCTTAACTAGCGGGAGTATTGCCGGGGAGCTGTTTTTT | CAALTSGSIAGELFF | TRBJ2-2 | TRBV12-3/TRBV12-4 | TRBD2 | many